The 5 T cell receptor beta chains presented below share a single source sample, sequenced in a study of response to subunit inactivated influenza vaccine. From the RT-PCR reads, TCRdb called clonotypes with MiXCR, one entry per CDR3 protein. The data show 550,000 to 800,000 distinct CDR3 sequences, approximately 13% seen once. The sample was PBMCs from blood, taken around 14 days before vaccination. The receptors were gathered from a man aged 45-65 years who received an inactivated influenza vaccine.

The chain recombines TRBV7-2 with TRBJ1-5; no firm D call. The V end lost 1 base, the J end lost 0 bases, and 7 bases lay between the germline ends. There are 15 residues in the CDR3. CDR1 SGHTA and CDR2 FQGNSA come from the germline V gene. The CDR3 coding sequence is TGTGCCAGCAGCTTAGTCCAAGTTAGCAATCAGCCCCAGCATTTT. Amino acid sequence: CASSLVQVSNQPQHF.

There are a few counts of this clonotype. This rearrangement joins TRBV4-3 to TRBJ1-2; D remains ambiguous. The length of the CDR3 is 11 residues. The V and J ends lost 0 bases and 14 bases respectively, with 10 bases between them. The germline V gene encodes CDR1 LGHNA and CDR2 YSLEER. The CDR3 sequence is CASSQDVRLTF. In nucleotides, the CDR3 is TGCGCCAGCAGCCAAGATGTCAGGCTGACCTTC.

This clonotype was seen a handful of times. The rearrangement links TRBV24-1 to TRBJ2-2; 8 bases match TRBD1. The CDR3 runs to 15 residues. Unmatched junction bases numbered 10, after V lost 3 bases and J lost 11 bases. The germline CDR1 and CDR2 sequences are KGHDR and SFDVKD. For the CDR3, the DNA is TGTGCCACCAGTGATCCCGGGACAGGCGCCTTCGAGCTGTTTTTT. This gives the protein CATSDPGTGAFELFF.

This clonotype was observed a few times. V and J are TRBV5-1 and TRBJ2-7; D is perhaps TRBD1 (5 bases). Germline CDR1 and CDR2: SGHRS and YFSETQ. The CDR3 consists of 12 residues. The germline V and J ends were trimmed by 4 bases and 3 bases, with 8 bases remaining between them. The CDR3 here is CASSPQVYEQYF. CDR3 coding DNA: TGCGCCAGCAGCCCACAGGTCTACGAGCAGTACTTC.

This chain connects TRBV20-1 to TRBJ1-6; no reliable D call. Germline assignment: CDR1 DFQATT and CDR2 SNEGSKA (reference sequence). Trimming shortened V by 6 bases and J by 7 bases, and 13 bases separated the two germline ends. The CDR3 covers 13 residues. The CDR3 nucleotides read TGCAGTGCCACCGGAGAGAGAAATTCACCCCTCCACTTT. Amino acid sequence: CSATGERNSPLHF.